Following are 20 T cell receptor beta chains from one sample sequenced in a study of graft-versus-host responses after intestinal transplantation. The table came from immunoSEQ multiplex PCR; TCRdb's copy has only in-frame clones and leaves some out. This sample has about 89,000 clones, with around nine tenths found just once. These receptors' targets are unknown. The sample here was unstimulated CD4+ T cells sorted from spleen or lymph node cells, taken before intestinal transplant. Source of these receptors: a human donor who received an intestinal transplant.

The chain links TRBV6-6 to TRBJ2-1, with a possible D match to TRBD1 (6 bases). The CDR3 has 16 amino acids. Germline CDR1 MNHNY, CDR2 SVGAGI (reference sequence). Between the trimmed V and J ends, which lost 7 bases and 3 bases, there was a span of 19 bases. CDR3 sequence (DNA): TGTGCCAGCATCGCTAACACAGGGTCGGGCTACAATGAGCAGTTCTTC. The encoded protein is CASIANTGSGYNEQFF.

The chain is built from TRBV5-1 and TRBJ2-7; D may match TRBD1 or TRBD2 (5 bases each). The CDR3 is 14 amino acids. Trimming stripped 2 bases from V and 2 bases from J, with 11 bases between. Germline lookup yields CDR1 SGHRS and CDR2 YFSETQ. CDR3 bases: TGCGCCAGCAGCTTTGAGGGGCTCCCCTACGAGCAGTACTTC. It encodes CASSFEGLPYEQYF.

J is TRBJ2-1 and V is TRBV7-8; no clear D gene. Germline V gene data show CDR1 as SGHVS and CDR2 as FQNEAQ. Trimming removed 5 bases from V and 0 bases from J, with 11 bases in between. There are 15 residues in the CDR3. CDR3 sequence reads: CASSPLQSSYNEQFF. The CDR3 DNA reads as TGTGCCAGCAGCCCGCTTCAAAGCTCCTACAATGAGCAGTTCTTC.

The J gene is TRBJ2-5, the V gene TRBV4-2; no firm D call. This CDR3 is 15 amino acids long. From germline, CDR1 is LGHNA and CDR2 YNFKEQ. Trimming removed 1 base at V and 6 bases at J, with 15 bases between. The CDR3 DNA reads TGTGCCAGCAGCCAAGTCTCCACCTTGGGAAAGACCCAGTACTTC. Its translation: CASSQVSTLGKTQYF.

The V gene is TRBV28, the J gene TRBJ2-1; D is possibly TRBD1 or TRBD2 (5 bases each). Germline V gives CDR1 MDHEN, CDR2 SYDVKM. Trimming removed 7 bases at V and 0 bases at J, with 19 bases between. The CDR3 extends over 17 amino acids. The DNA for the CDR3 is TGTGCCAGCATAGGAACGGGAACAGGTAGCTCCTACAATGAGCAGTTCTTC. It encodes CASIGTGTGSSYNEQFF.

The rearrangement joins TRBV19 to TRBJ1-1; 7 positions match TRBD1. Germline lookup yields CDR1 LNHDA and CDR2 SQIVND (reference sequence). The CDR3 runs 15 residues. J was trimmed by 1 base and V by 5 bases; bases with no gene match: 7. The CDR3 sequence: CASSPLGQSNTEAFF. The DNA of the CDR3 is TGTGCCAGTAGTCCGTTGGGACAGTCGAACACTGAAGCTTTCTTT. Combining the CDR3 with reference TRBV19 and TRBJ1-1 gives the whole variable domain DGGITQSPKYLFRKEGQNVTLSCEQNLNHDAMYWYRQDPGQGLRLIYYSQIVNDFQKGDIAEGYSVSREKKESFPLTVTSAQKNPTAFYLCASSPLGQSNTEAFFGQGTRLTVV.

The chain uses TRBV27 and TRBJ1-5, with a tentative D call TRBD1 (5 bases). From germline, CDR1 is MNHEY and CDR2 SMNVEV (reference sequence). V lost 2 bases and J lost 3, with 11 bases in between. The CDR3 has 15 residues. CDR3 loop: CASSLRRGYNQPQHF. The CDR3 nucleotides are TGTGCCAGCAGTTTAAGGCGGGGGTACAATCAGCCCCAGCATTTT.

The rearrangement links TRBV30 to TRBJ2-3; no clear D. The V gene's germline CDR1 is GTSNPN and CDR2 SVGIG (reference sequence). The CDR3 contains 12 residues. V was pared by 0 bases and J by 4 bases, with 5 bases between. CDR3 nucleotides: TGTGCCTGGAGTGTACTGTCAGATACGCAGTATTTT. Its translation: CAWSVLSDTQYF.

V gene TRBV19 combines with J gene TRBJ1-1; a possible D gene is TRBD1 (6 bases). Germline V CDR1 and CDR2: LNHDA, SQIVND (reference sequence). The V and J ends lost 5 bases and 1 base respectively, with 11 bases between them. This CDR3 has 14 residues. CDR3 coding DNA: TGTGCCAGTAGTCACGGACAGCCGAACACTGAAGCTTTCTTT. Encoded protein: CASSHGQPNTEAFF.

This clone was seen a few times. This chain joins TRBV27 and TRBJ2-7; the match to TRBD2 covers 13 bases. This CDR3 spans 16 amino acids. The germline V gene encodes CDR1 MNHEY and CDR2 SMNVEV (reference sequence). V shed 7 bases and J 2 bases; nucleotides not matched to a gene: 8. CDR3 nucleotides: TGTGCCAGCACCGCCTCGGGACTAGCGGGAACCTACGAGCAGTACTTC. Its translation: CASTASGLAGTYEQYF.

The V call is TRBV7-9, the J call TRBJ2-7; maybe TRBD2 (6 bases). Deletions cut 6 bases from V and 0 bases from J, with 15 bases between. The germline CDR1 and CDR2 sequences are SEHNR and FQNEAQ (reference sequence). CDR3 length: 15 amino acids. CDR3 bases: TGTGCCAGCAGAAAAGGGCGGGACCCCTCCTACGAGCAGTACTTC. It specifies CASRKGRDPSYEQYF.

CDR3 coding DNA: TGTGCCAGCAGCTTAGTTGTCCCCTACGAGCAGTACTTC. Protein: CASSLVVPYEQYF. The chain uses TRBV7-8 and TRBJ2-7; D call uncertain. Germline V lookup: CDR1 SGHVS, CDR2 FQNEAQ. The CDR3 loop spans 13 amino acids. V lost 1 base and J lost 2, with 6 bases in between.

The chain joins TRBV9 to TRBJ2-7, with a tentative D call TRBD1 (6 bases). The germline CDR1 and CDR2 sequences are SGDLS and YYNGEE. This CDR3 has 14 amino acids. V was pared by 5 bases and J by 1 base, with 13 bases between. The CDR3 loop is CASSYRDNSYEQYF. Written as DNA, the CDR3 is TGTGCCAGCAGTTACCGGGACAATTCCTACGAGCAGTACTTC.

CDR3 loop: CASSFRLAGGGEQFF. CDR3 in DNA: TGTGCCAGCAGCTTCCGACTAGCGGGAGGTGGTGAGCAGTTCTTC. The V gene is TRBV11-3, the J gene TRBJ2-1; 13 bases are a match to TRBD2. This CDR3 comprises 15 residues. Per germline, CDR1 SGHNT and CDR2 YENEEA. V lost 3 bases, J lost 9 bases, and 5 bases stayed unmatched.

This chain links TRBV5-1 with TRBJ1-3; D gene ambiguous. V shed 0 bases and J shed 3 bases, with 13 bases lying between them. Germline V CDR1 and CDR2: SGHRS, YFSETQ. This CDR3 region has 16 residues. The CDR3 here is CASSLESRHFGNTIYF. Here the CDR3 DNA reads TGCGCCAGCAGCTTGGAATCGAGGCATTTTGGAAACACCATATATTTT.

The rearrangement joins TRBV30 to TRBJ1-2; D gene uncertain. The germline gives CDR1 GTSNPN, CDR2 SVGIG (reference sequence). Trimming left V 0 bases short and J 4 bases short, with 9 bases between. This CDR3 has 13 amino acids. CDR3 DNA: TGTGCCTGGAGTGTACAGTTTCTCTATGGCTACACCTTC. Its translation is CAWSVQFLYGYTF.

J is TRBJ2-3 and V is TRBV7-2, with 7 bases identical to TRBD2. The CDR3 extends over 15 amino acids. V lost 4 bases to trimming and J lost 2 bases; unmatched junction nucleotides: 6. Germline-derived CDR1 and CDR2 are SGHTA and FQGNSA. The CDR3 here is CASSSLASHTDTQYF. Written as DNA, the CDR3 is TGTGCCAGCAGCTCACTAGCGTCTCACACAGATACGCAGTATTTT.

This clone came up once. This sequence joins TRBV7-8 and TRBJ2-5; D might be TRBD2 (7 bases). Trimming pared 2 bases from V and 4 bases from J, leaving 20 bases between. The CDR3 loop spans 17 amino acids. Germline lookup yields CDR1 SGHVS and CDR2 FQNEAQ. CDR3 DNA: TGTGCCAGCAGCTTAATTGGAGGAATCGGGGGGCGAGAGACCCAGTACTTC. Protein product: CASSLIGGIGGRETQYF.

CDR3 in DNA: TGTGCCAGTAGTACAACCGGGACATATAGCAATCAGCCCCAGCATTTT. This codes for CASSTTGTYSNQPQHF. The chain recombines TRBV19 with TRBJ1-5; tentative D call: TRBD1 (6 bases). Germline lookup yields CDR1 LNHDA and CDR2 SQIVND (reference sequence). Trimming stripped 4 bases from V and 0 bases from J, with 13 bases between. This CDR3 comprises 16 residues. Looking up the rest from reference TRBV19 and TRBJ1-5 gives the full variable domain: DGGITQSPKYLFRKEGQNVTLSCEQNLNHDAMYWYRQDPGQGLRLIYYSQIVNDFQKGDIAEGYSVSREKKESFPLTVTSAQKNPTAFYLCASSTTGTYSNQPQHFGDGTRLSIL.

In this sample, this clone turned up once. The J gene is TRBJ1-1, the V gene TRBV30; 12 nucleotides match TRBD1. The CDR3 totals 14 residues. Germline V CDR1 and CDR2: GTSNPN, SVGIG (reference sequence). Trimming took 6 bases from V and 8 from J; bases not matched to a gene: 10. This CDR3 reads CACLYKGTGGEAFF. CDR3 bases: TGTGCCTGCCTCTATAAAGGGACAGGGGGCGAAGCTTTCTTT.